This paragraph reports one T cell receptor (beta chain). The specificity of this receptor is unknown. Base qualities were left out, and no much larger clone turns up one base away. Its CDR3 holds 17 amino acids, cysteine through phenylalanine. CDR3 DNA is the only sequence kept; it has 51 bases, read in frame from the first base. For CDR1 and CDR2, the germline V gene (reference sequence) lists SEHNR and FQNEAQ. Compared with germline, V lacks 4 bases and J lacks 3 bases; bases without a gene match: 11. CD8 naive samples consisted of CD45RO-negative cells that were positively selected for CCR7, yielding a CD45RA+CCR7+ population without TemRA cells. Donors were healthy HIV-negative adults with no recently reported acute infections or vaccinations. Only Caucasian adults living in Nashville, Tennessee, USA were represented among the donors. Blood was obtained by leukapheresis, after which PBMCs were separated by Ficoll-Histopaque density gradient centrifugation and cryopreserved in liquid nitrogen vapor phase. Purity and quantity of every magnetically sorted T cell population were checked by analytical flow cytometry. Each sorted fraction had its genomic DNA isolated and then quantified by UV absorbance on a Nanodrop 2000c.

Using the deep immunoSEQ assay, multiplex PCR amplified TCR CDR3 regions from genomic DNA. Extracted genomic DNA from each cell subset was spread evenly across all wells of several immunoSEQ 96-well plates, with each plate serving as a replicate. Each replicate PCR for sorted subsets received 150 to 250 ng genomic DNA, equal to about 30,000 T cell genomes. Purified libraries were measured with a Qubit 3.0 fluorometer, size-checked on a Bioanalyzer 2100, and measured again with the KAPA Library Quantification kit. A separate single-read 150-cycle Illumina NextSeq 550 flow cell was used to sequence each immunoSEQ 96-well plate. Regarding the original processing steps: Because the immunoSEQ output included only junctional sequences and no quality scores, the filtering could not be the same as the filtering used for full-length reads. To assign V/J genes and CDR3, sequences were annotated using PyIR, a Python wrapper for IgBLAST v1.9, with IMGT germline references. Reads with weak V/J assignments (E-value above 1e-6), missing CDR3, stop codons, out-of-frame junctions, or ambiguous translated residues were removed. V3J clonotypes were defined as sequences sharing an identical inferred V gene, J gene, and CDR3 amino acid sequence. The percentage overlap between two repertoires was calculated by dividing the number of shared unique clonotypes by the size of the smaller repertoire. RTK rarefaction, the Chao1 estimator, and Recon v2.1 estimates of unobserved clonotypes were used to assess repertoire richness. For all TCRbeta clonotypes obtained by the gDNA method from a few donors, generation probabilities were computed with OLGA. TCRdb took over this immuneACCESS table, retaining in-frame rearrangements with V and J assigned. Such tables are incomplete; in checked studies, under half of the missing clones stem from an unresolved V gene, and the remainder is unexplained. That table supplies the V and J calls and clone size; D and trimming were determined from the DNA. This sample comprises around 2,000,000 clones, approximately 95% of them detected only once. 0.95% to 1.5% of the sample rests with the top ten.

These data are taken from a study of shared clonotypes between healthy human individuals (dated by TCRdb to the early 2020s). For the study in its entirety: A few men and a couple of women, aged 18 to 49 years, made up the cohort. For each donor, CD4 naive and CD4 memory were each given three plates, CD8 naive was given two plates, and CD8 memory was given one plate. Blood TCR repertoires of a handful of healthy adults were deeply sequenced to estimate repertoire size and the extent of clonotype sharing between individuals. Between about 0.85 and 9.5 billion PBMCs per donor were obtained by leukapheresis. Different laboratories and diverse techniques were used to prepare libraries and sequence TCR repertoires, to increase sequencing depth and limit assay-specific biases.

The paper as a whole reports these results and caveats: Roughly 5.2% of naive CD4, approximately 3.7% of naive CD8, around 2.3% of memory CD4, and around 0.4% of memory CD8 clonotypes were shared across several donors. Because the study included only a small number of donors, the genetic and exposure-history diversity represented was limited. Estimated clonotype richness was generally larger for naive than for memory subsets. Pairwise subsampling indicated that sequencing depth was expected to affect the degree of clonotype sharing among donors. Only blood was sampled, and tissue TCR repertoires likely differ from those in blood. Rarefaction of sorted-subset datasets indicated incomplete sequencing despite the large sequencing depth. Compared with non-shared clonotypes, the clonotypes found in all four sorted-subset donors had higher generation probabilities.

The specimen sequenced was naive CD8+ T cells sorted from blood. This specimen's cell subset or site label, per the study, means: CD45RA+CCR7+. This receptor was identified in a man in his late teens or twenties in good health. The V and J segments used are TRBV7-9 and TRBJ2-7; a stretch of 11 junction bases matches TRBD2. The sequence in DNA is TGTGCCAGCAGCTCACAAAGCCGACTAGCGGGGAACTACGAGCAGTACTTC. This is translated as CASSSQSRLAGNYEQYF.